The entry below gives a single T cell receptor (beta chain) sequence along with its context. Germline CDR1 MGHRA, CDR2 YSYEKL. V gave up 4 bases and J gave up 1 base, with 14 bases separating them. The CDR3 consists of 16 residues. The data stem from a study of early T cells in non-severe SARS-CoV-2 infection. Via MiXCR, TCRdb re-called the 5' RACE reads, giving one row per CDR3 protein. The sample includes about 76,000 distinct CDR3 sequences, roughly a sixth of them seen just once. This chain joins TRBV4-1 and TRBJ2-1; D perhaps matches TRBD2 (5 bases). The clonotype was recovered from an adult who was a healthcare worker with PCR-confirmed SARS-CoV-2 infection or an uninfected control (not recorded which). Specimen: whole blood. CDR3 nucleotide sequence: TGCGCCAGCAGCCCGGGCTCGGGGATTTCCTACAATGAGCAGTTCTTC. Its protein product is CASSPGSGISYNEQFF.